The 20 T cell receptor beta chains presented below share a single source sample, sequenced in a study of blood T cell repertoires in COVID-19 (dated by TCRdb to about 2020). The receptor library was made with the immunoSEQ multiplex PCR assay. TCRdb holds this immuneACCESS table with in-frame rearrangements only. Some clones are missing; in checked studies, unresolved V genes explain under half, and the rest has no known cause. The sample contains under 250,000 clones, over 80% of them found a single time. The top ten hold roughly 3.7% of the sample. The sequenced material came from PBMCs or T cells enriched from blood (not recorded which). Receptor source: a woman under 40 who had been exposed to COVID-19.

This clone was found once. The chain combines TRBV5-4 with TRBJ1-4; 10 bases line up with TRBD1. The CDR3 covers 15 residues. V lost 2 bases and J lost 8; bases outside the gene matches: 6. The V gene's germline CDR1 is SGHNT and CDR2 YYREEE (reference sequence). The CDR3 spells CASSFEGQGREKLFF. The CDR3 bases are TGTGCCAGCAGCTTCGAGGGACAGGGGAGGGAAAAACTGTTTTTT.

Here the CDR3 DNA reads TGTGCCAGCAGATCCCGGGGGGAGACCCAGTACTTC. This translates into CASRSRGETQYF. The V gene is TRBV12-3 or TRBV12-4, the J gene TRBJ2-5, with D possibly matching TRBD2 (6 bases). The length of the CDR3 is 12 residues. Trimming pared 6 bases from V and 5 bases from J, leaving 10 bases between.

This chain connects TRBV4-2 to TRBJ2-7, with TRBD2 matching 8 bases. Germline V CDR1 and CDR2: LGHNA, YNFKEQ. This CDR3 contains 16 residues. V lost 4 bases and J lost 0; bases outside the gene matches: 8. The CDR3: CASSRGVSGISYEQYF. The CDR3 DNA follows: TGTGCCAGCAGCCGAGGAGTTAGCGGGATCTCCTACGAGCAGTACTTC.

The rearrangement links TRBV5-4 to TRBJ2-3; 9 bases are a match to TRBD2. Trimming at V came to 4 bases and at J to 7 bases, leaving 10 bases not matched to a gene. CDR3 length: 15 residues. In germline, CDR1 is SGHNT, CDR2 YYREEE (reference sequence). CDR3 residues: CASSNGRTSDHTQYF. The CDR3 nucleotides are TGTGCCAGCAGCAACGGAAGGACTAGCGACCATACGCAGTATTTT.

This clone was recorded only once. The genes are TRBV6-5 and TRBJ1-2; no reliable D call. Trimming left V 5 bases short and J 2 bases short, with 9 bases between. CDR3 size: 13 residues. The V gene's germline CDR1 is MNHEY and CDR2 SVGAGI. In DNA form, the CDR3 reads TGTGCCAGCAGTCACAGCTACAACTATGGCTACACCTTC. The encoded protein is CASSHSYNYGYTF.

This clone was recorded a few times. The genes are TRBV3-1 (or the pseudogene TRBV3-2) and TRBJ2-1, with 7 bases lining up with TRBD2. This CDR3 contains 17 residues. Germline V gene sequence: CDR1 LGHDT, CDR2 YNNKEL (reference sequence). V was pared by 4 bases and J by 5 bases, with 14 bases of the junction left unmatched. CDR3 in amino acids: CASSPLRYGRLHNEQFF. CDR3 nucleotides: TGTGCCAGCAGCCCCCTAAGATACGGGAGGCTTCACAATGAGCAGTTCTTC.

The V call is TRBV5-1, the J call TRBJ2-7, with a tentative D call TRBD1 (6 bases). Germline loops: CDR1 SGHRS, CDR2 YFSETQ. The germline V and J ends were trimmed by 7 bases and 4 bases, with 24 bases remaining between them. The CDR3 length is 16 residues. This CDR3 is CASGKSASRGLYEQYF. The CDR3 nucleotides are TGCGCCAGCGGCAAATCAGCATCCAGGGGCTTATACGAGCAGTACTTC.

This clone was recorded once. The CDR3, as DNA: TGTGCCAGTAGTATATTCGCAGGGAATTCCTACGAGCAGTACTTC. Translating gives CASSIFAGNSYEQYF. The V call is TRBV19, the J call TRBJ2-7, with D maybe TRBD1 (5 bases). V was shortened by 2 bases and J by 1 base, with 12 bases between the two germline ends. Germline V gene lookup returns CDR1 LNHDA and CDR2 SQIVND (reference sequence). This CDR3 is 15 amino acids long.

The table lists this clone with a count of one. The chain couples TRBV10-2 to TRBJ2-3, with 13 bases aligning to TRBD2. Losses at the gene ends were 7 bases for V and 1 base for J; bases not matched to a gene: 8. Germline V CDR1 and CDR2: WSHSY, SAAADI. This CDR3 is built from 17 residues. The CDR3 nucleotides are TGCGCCAGCAATCCACTAGCGGGAGGGCCCCGCACAGATACGCAGTATTTT. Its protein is CASNPLAGGPRTDTQYF.

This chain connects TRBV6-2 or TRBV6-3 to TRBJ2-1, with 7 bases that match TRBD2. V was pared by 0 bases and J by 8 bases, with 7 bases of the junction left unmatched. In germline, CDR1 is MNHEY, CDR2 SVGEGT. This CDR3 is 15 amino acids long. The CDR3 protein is CASSYSSGIGDEQFF. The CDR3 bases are TGTGCCAGCAGTTACTCCAGCGGGATTGGAGATGAGCAGTTCTTC.

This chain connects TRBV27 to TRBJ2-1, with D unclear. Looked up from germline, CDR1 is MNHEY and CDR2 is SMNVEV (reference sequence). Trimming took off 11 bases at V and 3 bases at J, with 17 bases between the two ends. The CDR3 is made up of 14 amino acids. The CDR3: CAAQKAPDYNEQFF. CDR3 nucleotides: TGTGCCGCGCAGAAAGCGCCAGACTACAATGAGCAGTTCTTC.

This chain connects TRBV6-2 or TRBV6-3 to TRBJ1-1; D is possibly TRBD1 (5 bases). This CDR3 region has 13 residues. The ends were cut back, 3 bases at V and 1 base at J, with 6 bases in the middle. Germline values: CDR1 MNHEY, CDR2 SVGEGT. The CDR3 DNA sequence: TGTGCCAGCAGTTATCAGGGGAACACTGAAGCTTTCTTT. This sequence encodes CASSYQGNTEAFF.

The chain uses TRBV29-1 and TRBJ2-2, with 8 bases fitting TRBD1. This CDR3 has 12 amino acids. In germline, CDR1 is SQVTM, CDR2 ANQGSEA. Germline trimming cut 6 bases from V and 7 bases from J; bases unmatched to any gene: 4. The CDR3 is CSVQTGVGELFF. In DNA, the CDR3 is TGCAGCGTCCAGACAGGGGTCGGGGAGCTGTTTTTT.

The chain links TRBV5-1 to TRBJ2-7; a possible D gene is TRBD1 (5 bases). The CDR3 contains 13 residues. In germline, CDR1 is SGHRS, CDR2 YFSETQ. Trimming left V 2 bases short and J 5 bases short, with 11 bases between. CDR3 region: CASSLARVHEQYF. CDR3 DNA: TGCGCCAGCAGCTTAGCCAGGGTCCACGAGCAGTACTTC.

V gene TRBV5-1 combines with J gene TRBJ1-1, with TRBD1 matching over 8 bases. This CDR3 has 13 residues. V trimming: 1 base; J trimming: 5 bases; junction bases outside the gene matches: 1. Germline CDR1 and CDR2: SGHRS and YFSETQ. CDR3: CASSLHRGTEAFF. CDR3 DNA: TGCGCCAGCAGCTTGCACAGGGGGACTGAAGCTTTCTTT.

The CDR3 is CASSQSPSGGTNEQFF. CDR3 DNA: TGTGCCAGCAGCCAATCCCCCAGCGGGGGAACGAATGAGCAGTTCTTC. The chain joins TRBV3-1 (or the pseudogene TRBV3-2) to TRBJ2-1, with TRBD2 matching over 8 bases. This CDR3 is built from 16 residues. CDR1 is LGHDT and CDR2 is YNNKEL in the germline V gene (reference sequence). V dropped 2 bases and J dropped 7; count of bases not matched to a gene: 10.

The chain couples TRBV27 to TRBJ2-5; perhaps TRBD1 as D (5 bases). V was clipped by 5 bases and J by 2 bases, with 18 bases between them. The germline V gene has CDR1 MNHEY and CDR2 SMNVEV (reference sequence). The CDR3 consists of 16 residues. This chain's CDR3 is CASSGWFGAPQETQYF. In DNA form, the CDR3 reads TGTGCCAGCAGTGGCTGGTTTGGGGCTCCTCAAGAGACCCAGTACTTC.

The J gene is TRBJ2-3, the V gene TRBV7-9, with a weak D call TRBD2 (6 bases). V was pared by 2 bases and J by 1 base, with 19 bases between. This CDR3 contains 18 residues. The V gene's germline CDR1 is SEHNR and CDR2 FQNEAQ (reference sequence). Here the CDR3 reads CASSLPHGASDRTDTQYF. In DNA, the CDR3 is TGTGCCAGCAGCTTACCCCACGGGGCTAGCGATCGCACAGATACGCAGTATTTT.

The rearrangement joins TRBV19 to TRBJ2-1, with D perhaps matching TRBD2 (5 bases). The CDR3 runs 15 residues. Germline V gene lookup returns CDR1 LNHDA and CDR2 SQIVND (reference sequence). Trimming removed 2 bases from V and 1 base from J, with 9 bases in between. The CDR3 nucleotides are TGTGCCAGTAGTATATTGGGGAGTTCCTACAATGAGCAGTTCTTC. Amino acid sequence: CASSILGSSYNEQFF.

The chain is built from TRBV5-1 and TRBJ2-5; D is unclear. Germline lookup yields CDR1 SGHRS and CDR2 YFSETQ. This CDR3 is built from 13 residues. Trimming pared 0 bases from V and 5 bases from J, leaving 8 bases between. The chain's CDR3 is CASSLAPRETQYF. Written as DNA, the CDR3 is TGCGCCAGCAGCTTGGCCCCTAGGGAGACCCAGTACTTC.